Shown below are 30 T cell receptor beta chains from a single sample sequenced in a study of blood T cells in healthy people across ages. The second PCR ran about 6 to 12 cycles with a sample-barcoded 5' primer and J-beta primers. TCRdb re-called the 5' RACE reads with MiXCR, one entry per CDR3 protein. The sample has about 2 million distinct CDR3 sequences, about 50% seen once; the top ten hold about 2.1%. Sample: blood. The receptors shown here come from a woman aged 40 to 50 in good health.

This clonotype showed up just a few times. V is TRBV12-3 or TRBV12-4 and J is TRBJ2-7, with TRBD1 identical over 9 bases. The CDR3 spans 16 residues. Trimming cost V 3 bases and J 4 bases; bases outside gene matches: 10. The CDR3 protein is CASSLSRTGDLYEQYF. Written as DNA, the CDR3 is TGTGCCAGCAGTTTGTCCAGGACAGGGGATCTGTACGAGCAGTACTTC.

This clonotype was detected ten times or more. This rearrangement joins TRBV4-3 to TRBJ2-3, with D possibly TRBD1 on 6 matching bases. Trimming shortened V by 2 bases and J by 3 bases, and 6 bases separated the two germline ends. The CDR3 sequence is 13 residues long. Germline V gives CDR1 LGHNA, CDR2 YSLEER. This chain's CDR3 is CASSQTGTDTQYF. Written as DNA, the CDR3 is TGCGCCAGCAGCCAAACAGGGACAGATACGCAGTATTTT.

As for this clonotype: Germline is not matched at one junction end, which may reflect a read error. The chain joins TRBV12-3 or TRBV12-4 to TRBJ1-5; the match to TRBD1 covers 7 bases. The CDR3 spans 14 residues. This CDR3 is CASSSHTGEQPQHF. The CDR3 DNA is TGTGCTAGCAGCTCCCATACAGGGGAACAGCCCCAGCATTTT.

The chain employs TRBV9 and TRBJ2-1; 10 nucleotides line up with TRBD2. V dropped 3 bases and J dropped 2; count of bases not matched to a gene: 2. CDR1 is SGDLS, CDR2 YYNGEE, per germline. This CDR3 is 15 amino acids long. This chain's CDR3 is CASSGTSGPYNEQFF. CDR3 DNA sequence: TGTGCCAGCAGCGGGACTAGCGGACCCTACAATGAGCAGTTCTTC.

This clonotype was seen only a few times. The chain recombines TRBV4-2 with TRBJ1-4; the D is unclear. This CDR3 spans 13 amino acids. V was pared by 0 bases and J by 10 bases, with 9 bases between. Germline V gene lookup returns CDR1 LGHNA and CDR2 YNFKEQ. Here the CDR3 DNA reads TGTGCCAGCAGCCAAGATCTAGTGGGAAAACTGTTTTTT. It is translated as CASSQDLVGKLFF.

V gene TRBV27 combines with J gene TRBJ2-1; no clear D. Looked up from germline, CDR1 is MNHEY and CDR2 is SMNVEV (reference sequence). The CDR3 contains 15 residues. V lost 6 bases to trimming and J lost 0 bases, with 12 bases between them. CDR3 sequence reads: CASRIDRASYNEQFF. The CDR3 DNA sequence: TGTGCCAGCAGGATTGATCGTGCCTCCTACAATGAGCAGTTCTTC.

This clonotype was recorded only once. The chain couples TRBV4-2 to TRBJ2-1; the match to TRBD2 covers 8 bases. The J call may be in error: the DNA end matches TRBJ2-7 better. The CDR3 has 18 residues. The germline CDR1 and CDR2 sequences are LGHNA and YNFKEQ. The CDR3 DNA is TGTGCCAGCAGCCAAGATATTCGGGAAAGCGGGGGCTACAATGAGCAGTACTTC. It is translated as CASSQDIRESGGYNEQYF.

This chain links TRBV9 with TRBJ2-5; 14 bases are shared with TRBD2. Germline trimming cut 2 bases from V and 5 bases from J; bases unmatched to any gene: 5. The CDR3 runs 16 residues. CDR1 is SGDLS and CDR2 is YYNGEE in the germline V gene. The CDR3 here is CASSVTSGGEAETQYF. As DNA, the CDR3 is TGTGCCAGCAGCGTGACTAGCGGGGGGGAAGCGGAGACCCAGTACTTC.

The CDR3 sequence is CASTRTSGYQQFF. The CDR3 DNA sequence: TGTGCCAGCACCCGGACTAGCGGATACCAGCAGTTCTTC. The V and J genes are TRBV12-3 or TRBV12-4 and TRBJ2-1; 10 bases line up with TRBD2. There are 13 residues in the CDR3. The V segment lost 7 bases and the J segment 11 bases; nucleotides outside the gene matches: 8.

The chain has TRBV6-1 and TRBJ2-7; D is possibly TRBD2 (5 bases). In germline, CDR1 is MNHNS, CDR2 SASEGT. The CDR3 covers 14 residues. The V gene lost 7 bases and the J gene lost 2 bases, with 15 bases spanning the gap. Here the CDR3 DNA reads TGTGCCAGCACCAACCCCGGGATGACCTACGAGCAGTACTTC. Translation: CASTNPGMTYEQYF.

This clonotype was observed a few times. The CDR3 region is CASSFYSTPLHF. The CDR3 DNA is TGTGCCAGCAGTTTCTACAGCACACCCCTCCACTTT. The chain joins TRBV12-3 or TRBV12-4 to TRBJ1-6; D uncertain. V lost 3 bases and J 11 bases, leaving 8 bases between the germline ends. The CDR3 length is 12 residues.

This clonotype was counted only a few times. V is TRBV29-1 and J is TRBJ2-1, with D tentatively TRBD1 (5 bases). Germline-derived CDR1 and CDR2 are SQVTM and ANQGSEA. CDR3 length: 14 residues. V gave up 0 bases and J gave up 7 bases, with 13 bases separating them. CDR3 nucleotide sequence: TGCAGCGTTGAAGAGGTCATGGGGCCAAATGAGCAGTTCTTC. Translation: CSVEEVMGPNEQFF.

The V and J genes are TRBV28 and TRBJ1-2, with 9 nucleotides matching TRBD1. Germline values: CDR1 MDHEN, CDR2 SYDVKM. The CDR3 has 16 residues. With V trimmed by 6 bases and J by 4 bases, 12 bases remained unmatched. The CDR3 bases are TGTGCCAGCAGCCACGCGGGGGGACAGGGTACCTATGGCTACACCTTC. Protein sequence: CASSHAGGQGTYGYTF.

This chain uses TRBV20-1 with TRBJ2-7; possible D gene TRBD2, 5 bases. Germline V lookup: CDR1 DFQATT, CDR2 SNEGSKA (reference sequence). This CDR3 spans 13 amino acids. The ends were cut back, 7 bases at V and 0 bases at J, with 13 bases in the middle. CDR3 residues: CSVRRTGSYEQYF. The CDR3 DNA follows: TGCAGTGTACGAAGGACTGGCTCCTACGAGCAGTACTTC.

The gene calls are TRBV28 and TRBJ2-6, with D perhaps TRBD2 (6 bases). From germline, CDR1 is MDHEN and CDR2 SYDVKM. Trimming took 5 bases from V and 4 from J, leaving 15 bases between them. This CDR3 is 16 amino acids long. CDR3 nucleotides: TGTGCCAGCAGTGCCACCGGAGGGCTCGGGGCCAACGTCCTGACTTTC. Translation: CASSATGGLGANVLTF.

The chain is built from TRBV20-1 and TRBJ2-3; D is uncertain. V lost 5 bases, J lost 0 bases, and 9 bases lay in between. This CDR3 is built from 13 residues. The germline CDR1 and CDR2 sequences are DFQATT and SNEGSKA (reference sequence). The CDR3 sequence is CSAAISSTDTQYF. CDR3 coding DNA: TGCAGTGCTGCTATATCGAGCACAGATACGCAGTATTTT.

This clonotype was seen a handful of times. The chain uses TRBV20-1 and TRBJ2-6; a possible D gene is TRBD1 (6 bases). Germline V gives CDR1 DFQATT, CDR2 SNEGSKA (reference sequence). The CDR3 covers 18 residues. V lost 0 bases, J lost 4 bases, and 19 bases lay in between. CDR3 DNA: TGCAGTGCTAGAGATGGAAACAGGGTTCCTTCCGGGGCCAACGTCCTGACTTTC. Amino acid sequence: CSARDGNRVPSGANVLTF.

This clonotype was seen a few times. V gene TRBV6-5 combines with J gene TRBJ1-2; 11 bases fit TRBD1. Germline lookup yields CDR1 MNHEY and CDR2 SVGAGI. The CDR3 sequence is 15 residues long. Trimming took 2 bases from V and 7 from J; bases not matched to a gene: 6. CDR3 amino acids: CASSYRGQGAAGYTF. In DNA, the CDR3 is TGTGCCAGCAGTTACCGCGGACAGGGGGCTGCTGGCTACACCTTC.

The chain recombines TRBV6-2 or TRBV6-3 with TRBJ2-3; 13 positions agree with TRBD2. This CDR3 is built from 20 residues. Germline V gene sequence: CDR1 MNHEY, CDR2 SVGEGT. Trimming removed 5 bases from V and 0 bases from J; junction bases left unmatched: 14. The CDR3 region has the DNA TGTGCCAGCAGTAAACTTCCCCGACTAGCGGGGGGCTTCAGCACAGATACGCAGTATTTT. The encoded protein is CASSKLPRLAGGFSTDTQYF.

A few counts support this clonotype. The gene calls are TRBV10-2 and TRBJ2-2, with D hard to call. Trimming stripped 8 bases from V and 0 bases from J, with 10 bases between. Germline assignment: CDR1 WSHSY and CDR2 SAAADI. This CDR3 comprises 14 residues. CDR3 sequence reads: CASLLTSNTGELFF. The CDR3, as DNA: TGCGCCAGCCTATTGACTTCGAACACCGGGGAGCTGTTTTTT.

The V and J genes are TRBV6-2 or TRBV6-3 and TRBJ2-1; 7 nucleotides line up with TRBD2. CDR1 MNHEY and CDR2 SVGEGT come from the germline V gene. The junction had 8 bases not matched to a gene; V was cut back by 5 bases and J by 1 base. This CDR3 comprises 16 residues. CDR3 in amino acids: CASSPLIGGSYNEQFF. The CDR3 nucleotides read TGTGCCAGCAGTCCCCTGATCGGGGGGTCCTACAATGAGCAGTTCTTC.

This clonotype turned up a few times. At one of its ends the junction is not consistent with the germline gene, which may arise from a read error. The V call is TRBV5-1, the J call TRBJ1-5; D not certain. The CDR3 length is 14 residues. Germline lookup yields CDR1 SGHRS and CDR2 YFSETQ. The chain's CDR3 is CASSSGVGNQPQHF. The CDR3 DNA reads TGTGCCAGCAGTTCAGGTGTGGGCAATCAGCCCCAGCATTTT.

V and J are TRBV4-2 and TRBJ2-3; D is possibly TRBD2 (7 bases). Trimming left V 0 bases short and J 6 bases short, with 25 bases between. Per germline, CDR1 LGHNA and CDR2 YNFKEQ. CDR3 length: 19 amino acids. CDR3 protein: CASSQDPPGASGDRDTQYF. CDR3 nucleotides: TGTGCCAGCAGCCAAGATCCCCCAGGGGCTAGCGGAGATAGGGATACGCAGTATTTT.

The chain combines TRBV6-5 with TRBJ2-7; 11 positions agree with TRBD1. Gene TRBJ2-4 matches the end of the DNA better, so the J call may be wrong. The CDR3 covers 16 residues. Looked up from germline, CDR1 is MNHEY and CDR2 is SVGAGI. The CDR3 loop is CASSGQGARIKNIQYF. The CDR3 DNA sequence: TGTGCCAGCAGCGGACAGGGGGCTCGTATCAAAAACATTCAGTACTTC.

The chain has TRBV28 and TRBJ1-6, with TRBD1 as a possible D gene (6 bases). Germline CDR1 is MDHEN and CDR2 is SYDVKM. The V gene lost 3 bases and the J gene lost 9 bases, with 15 bases spanning the gap. This CDR3 region has 15 residues. CDR3 in amino acids: CASSFQDSPASPLHF. CDR3 in DNA: TGTGCCAGCAGTTTTCAGGACAGCCCAGCTTCACCCCTCCACTTT.

This clonotype has more than one count but fewer than ten. The chain joins TRBV3-1 to TRBJ2-3; TRBD2 agrees at 12 bases. The V and J ends lost 4 bases and 6 bases, in that order; junction bases with no gene match: 17. CDR3 length equals 19 residues. Germline loops: CDR1 LGHDT, CDR2 YNNKEL (reference sequence). CDR3 nucleotide sequence: TGTGCCAGCAGCCCCTCGGCTTCACTAGCGGGGGGTCGGACGGATACGCAGTATTTT. Translated: CASSPSASLAGGRTDTQYF.

This chain joins TRBV7-2 and TRBJ1-5; 7 positions agree with TRBD1. This CDR3 contains 16 residues. V shed 4 bases, J shed 5 bases, and the junction held 11 bases outside the gene matches. The germline V gene encodes CDR1 SGHTA and CDR2 FQGNSA. The CDR3 DNA reads as TGTGCCAGCAGCTCCGACCTGGGACAGCGCCATCAGCCCCAGCATTTT. It encodes CASSSDLGQRHQPQHF.

This clonotype has only a few counts. The J gene is TRBJ2-3, the V gene TRBV3-1, with 9 bases matching TRBD2. CDR1 LGHDT and CDR2 YNNKEL come from the germline V gene (reference sequence). This CDR3 comprises 17 residues. J was trimmed by 5 bases and V by 0 bases; bases with no gene match: 9. As DNA, the CDR3 is TGTGCCAGCAGCCAAGATAAGGTAGCGGGGGAAGGAGATACGCAGTATTTT. Translation: CASSQDKVAGEGDTQYF.

CDR3 in DNA: TGTGCCAGCAGCTTGTGGGCTAGGCAAGACAATGAGCAGTTCTTC. Translating gives CASSLWARQDNEQFF. This chain connects TRBV5-4 to TRBJ2-1; D call uncertain. Trimming removed 1 base at V and 5 bases at J, with 13 bases between. The CDR3 covers 15 residues. Germline V gene lookup returns CDR1 SGHNT and CDR2 YYREEE (reference sequence).

This chain uses TRBV10-3 with TRBJ2-3; D is undetermined. Trimming cost V 6 bases and J 3 bases, with 13 bases left between them. Germline CDR1 and CDR2: ENHRY and SYGVKD. The CDR3 loop spans 14 amino acids. The chain's CDR3 is CAISPGTLTDTQYF. The DNA for the CDR3 is TGTGCCATCAGCCCTGGTACACTGACAGATACGCAGTATTTT.